These T cell receptor beta chains were read from a single sample in a study of cytomegalovirus exposure and HLA in healthy donors. The repertoire was sequenced with immunoSEQ multiplex PCR; TCRdb's copy has only in-frame clones and lacks some. The sample has about 160,000 clones; over 80% are singletons. The sample taken for sequencing was PBMCs. The receptor source for this set is a boy aged 2 to 10 in good health and CMV-seronegative. Both conserved end residues are trimmed from each CDR3.

J | length | V | CDR3
TRBJ2-5 | 13 | TRBV10-2 | ASSVASGRTGTQY
TRBJ1-5 | 13 | TRBV27 | ASSATGVLNQPQH
TRBJ1-2 | 13 | TRBV6-5 | ASNAQGAANYGYT
TRBJ1-5 | 12 | TRBV5-6 | ASSSGTGSQPQH
TRBJ2-2 | 13 | TRBV6-6 | ASSYLASNTGELF
TRBJ2-5 | 13 | TRBV5-6 | ASGGLEGLQETQY
TRBJ1-5 | 12 | TRBV7-9 | ASSFDSSNQPQH
TRBJ1-3 | 13 | TRBV7-2 | ASSLGDNTRNTIY
TRBJ1-1 | 13 | TRBV1 | TSSPTGFTNTEAF
TRBJ1-2 | 11 | TRBV2 | ASQIGESYGYT
TRBJ1-5 | 13 | TRBV9 | ASSVVKCGNQPQH
TRBJ2-4 | 13 | TRBV7-9 | ASSSRSNSLDIQY
TRBJ2-3 | 14 | TRBV7-8 | ASSWTSGASTDTQY
TRBJ2-1 | 17 | TRBV7-9 | ASSLVGIKQGAPHNEQF
TRBJ1-3 | 14 | TRBV6-5 | ASSSGQGSSGNTIY
TRBJ2-6 | 15 | TRBV6-1 | ASSGRDRSSGANVLT
TRBJ1-5 | 17 | TRBV19 | ASSPRELTGVLRNQPQH
TRBJ2-3 | 14 | TRBV5-6 | ASSFGLAESTDTQY
TRBJ2-7 | 13 | TRBV4-2 | ASSLRQAATYEQY
TRBJ1-2 | 12 | TRBV7-2 | ASSPGQPSYGYT